This T cell receptor (beta chain) originates from a study of shared clonotypes between healthy human individuals. Background on the study: Researchers drew samples from two women and a few men aged 18 to 49. Notes on the study in general: The authors expected sequencing depth to affect clonotype sharing among donors. Rarefaction demonstrated incomplete sorted-subset sequencing despite large depth.

Using approximately 200 ng DNA, approximately 30,000 T cell genomes, the sorted-subset replicate PCRs were run. Profiling relied on immunoSEQ multiplex PCR, and the TCRdb table lists in-frame clones only, not all of them. The table shows hundreds of thousands of clones, with 95% to 97% occurring only once. On this clone: Its antigen remains unidentified.

The naive CD8 population came from CD45RO-negative cells selected for CCR7, without terminally differentiated effector memory CD45RA+ cells. The CDR3 contains 17 residues. CDR1 and CDR2 (germline): LNHDA, SQIVND (reference sequence). Unmatched junction bases numbered 14, after V lost 7 bases and J lost 7 bases. This chain connects TRBV19 to TRBJ2-2, with TRBD2 identical over 11 bases. The sample comprised naive CD8+ T cells sorted from blood. The sequence was obtained from a man younger than 45 in good health. The CDR3 sequence is CASTPLAGVGGVGELFF. CDR3 sequence (DNA): TGTGCCAGTACCCCACTAGCGGGAGTCGGAGGGGTCGGGGAGCTGTTTTTT.